This TCR beta chain was profiled in a study of OX40 agonist ivuxolimab in advanced cancers. The overall study: Dose-escalation cases comprised hepatocellular carcinoma, melanoma, renal cell or head and neck cancer. Partial responses were recorded for three patients, including one with hepatocellular carcinoma and two with cutaneous melanoma.

Study outcomes and limitations: Low normalized T-cell clonal expansion was additionally recorded for some nonresponders.

To note about this clone: Antigen specificity is unknown.

Patients with autoimmune history or systemic immunosuppression were excluded. CDR3 length: 16 residues. The V end lost 0 bases, the J end lost 0 bases, and 9 bases lay between the germline ends. Germline V gives CDR1 MNHEY, CDR2 SVGAGI. Assay used: immunoSEQ multiplex PCR; TCRdb lists only in-frame clones, some missing. Of about 91,000 clones listed, more than 80% are singletons. This sample comprised CD4+ or CD8+ T cells sorted from blood, obtained in a trial of the OX40 agonist ivuxolimab. The chain couples TRBV6-5 to TRBJ2-1, with TRBD1 as a possible D gene (6 bases). The source of this sequence is an adult with an advanced solid tumor such as melanoma, head and neck, liver or kidney cancer. CDR3: CASSYSGASSYNEQFF. In nucleotides, the CDR3 is TGTGCCAGCAGTTACTCGGGGGCTAGCTCCTACAATGAGCAGTTCTTC.